This TCR beta chain was identified during a study of cytomegalovirus exposure and HLA in healthy donors. Findings and limits, study-wide: DRB1 showed the most TCR associations and HLA-C the fewest in a later analysis, as rates varied by HLA locus. Fewer N-insertions than the 666-donor mean were reportedly shown by an Asian-associated ancestry cluster in a later analysis. Later analysis identified 17,000 or so TCR beta sequences associated with HLA alleles, using a false discovery rate threshold of 0.05. Sequencing depth across donors, presence/absence analyses assumed, was roughly uniform.

With respect to this clone: Its specificity is unknown.

The PCR ran on 60 Vbeta and 13 Jbeta primers. This table comes from immunoSEQ multiplex PCR, and its TCRdb copy is limited to in-frame clones, with some not included. This table holds 120,000 to 150,000 clones, roughly four fifths found once. The clonotype comes from a female donor in good health and CMV-seronegative. The sequencing sample was made of PBMCs.

Here the CDR3 DNA reads TGTGCCAGCAGCCTCCAACCACTAGGAGGCAATGAGCAGTTCTTC. Residues: CASSLQPLGGNEQFF. The chain combines TRBV7-3 with TRBJ2-1; a weak D match, TRBD2 (5 bases). Germline V gives CDR1 SGHTA, CDR2 FQGTGA. There are 15 residues in the CDR3. Trimming cost V 5 bases and J 6 bases, with 17 bases left between them.